This TCR beta chain was identified during a study of cytomegalovirus exposure and HLA in healthy donors. Looking at the study overall: HLA-typed donors contributed some 77 million unique TCRs, which were held in an early data release. Study conclusions and caveats: By a later analysis, the bulk of CMV-associated TCR beta chains appeared HLA-restricted. Altogether, 150 to 200 TCR beta chains were recorded as cytomegalovirus-associated. Some V segments could not be told apart, so they were left out, TRBV6-2 and TRBV6-3 among them.

Note on this clone: The antigen remains undetermined.

It was with 60 Vbeta and 13 Jbeta primers that the PCR ran. Assay: immunoSEQ multiplex PCR; the TCRdb copy retains only in-frame clones and omits some. The repertoire has approximately 160,000 clones, roughly 78% of them found once; the top ten carry approximately 13%. CDR1 and CDR2 from the germline V gene are MNHEY and SVGAGI. CDR3 size: 15 residues. With 2 bases clipped from V and 2 bases from J, the junction kept 3 bases outside the gene matches. The chain carries TRBV6-5 and TRBJ2-3; 8 nucleotides agree with TRBD1. The receptor was isolated from a woman between 45 and 65 years old in good health and CMV-seropositive. Input material: PBMCs. CDR3 in DNA: TGTGCCAGCAGTTACGGGACAGGCCCCACAGATACGCAGTATTTT. It yields the protein CASSYGTGPTDTQYF.